The rows below give T cell receptor beta chains drawn from one sample of a study of regulatory T cells in long-lasting Graves disease. From the multiplex PCR reads, TCRdb called clonotypes with MiXCR, one entry per CDR3 protein. The sample yields approximately 210,000 distinct CDR3 sequences, about 17% seen once. Sequencing was performed on peripheral blood mononuclear cells (PBMCs), taken at new diagnosis, from a patient treated with antithyroid drugs. The receptors were sampled from a female donor with Graves disease. Each CDR3 is given with its conserved first and last residue. A D gene is named only where the DNA matches it firmly. Only part of the rows carry a size: once, few, many, or a class if the clone is expanded.

clone_size d_call j_call v_call cdr3_aa cdr3_nt
many TRBD2 TRBJ2-5 TRBV9 CASSGGAGRQETQYF TGTGCCAGCAGCGGGGGAGCCGGGAGGCAAGAGACCCAGTACTTC
- - TRBJ2-3 TRBV18 CSSSRDRGLASGDTQYF TGCTCCAGCTCACGGGACAGGGGACTAGCGTCAGGAGATACGCAGTATTTT
few TRBD2 TRBJ2-2 TRBV20-1 CSARDGRAANTGELFF TGCAGTGCTAGAGATGGGAGGGCCGCGAACACCGGGGAGCTGTTTTTT
many - TRBJ2-2 TRBV10-3 CAISGGATGELFF TGTGCCATCAGTGGGGGGGCCACCGGGGAGCTGTTTTTT
many - TRBJ2-3 TRBV12-3/TRBV12-4 CASSLHPHTQYF TGTGCCAGCAGCCTACACCCCCATACGCAGTATTTT
many - TRBJ2-1 TRBV12-3/TRBV12-4 CASSLVGSYNEQFF TGTGCCAGCAGCTTGGTGGGGTCCTACAATGAGCAGTTCTTC
- - TRBJ2-3 TRBV7-2 CANSSRDIGSTDTQYF TGTGCCAACAGCTCCCGCGACATAGGAAGCACAGATACGCAGTATTTT
many - TRBJ1-1 TRBV6-2/TRBV6-3 CASRMTQDTEAFF TGTGCCAGCAGAATGACCCAGGACACTGAAGCTTTCTTT
few - TRBJ1-1 TRBV20-1 CSARTSRGLAEAFF TGCAGTGCTAGAACTTCCAGGGGTTTAGCTGAAGCTTTCTTT
few - TRBJ2-7 TRBV11-2 CASSTGRDGGYYEQYF TGTGCCAGCAGCACAGGCCGGGACGGAGGTTACTACGAGCAGTACTTC
many - TRBJ1-4 TRBV10-2 CASSPRGVNEKLFF TGCGCCAGCAGTCCCAGAGGGGTAAATGAAAAACTGTTTTTT
many - TRBJ1-2 TRBV6-5 CASSYGQEGGYTF TGTGCCAGCAGTTACGGGCAGGAGGGAGGCTACACCTTC
few - TRBJ2-1 TRBV6-1 CASSDSGSNEQFF TGTGCCAGCAGTGACTCAGGTAGCAATGAGCAGTTCTTC
few TRBD1 TRBJ1-1 TRBV20-1 CSARDATGMNTEAFF TGCAGTGCTAGAGACGCGACAGGGATGAACACTGAAGCTTTCTTT
many TRBD1 TRBJ2-3 TRBV7-2 CASSLGQSAANTQYF TGTGCCAGCAGTCTGGGACAGTCGGCCGCAAATACGCAGTATTTT
- - TRBJ1-4 TRBV20-1 CSAKSGAGRLVNEKLFF TGCAGTGCTAAGTCAGGGGCAGGGAGGCTTGTGAATGAAAAACTGTTTTTT
few - TRBJ1-1 TRBV6-1 CASRELVNTEAFF TGTGCCAGCAGAGAACTTGTGAACACTGAAGCTTTCTTT
- - TRBJ2-7 TRBV28 CASTVGGGYEQYF TGTGCCAGCACTGTAGGTGGGGGATACGAGCAGTACTTC
many - TRBJ2-2 TRBV11-2 CASSSGVGTGELFF TGTGCCAGCAGCTCCGGGGTGGGGACCGGGGAGCTGTTTTTT